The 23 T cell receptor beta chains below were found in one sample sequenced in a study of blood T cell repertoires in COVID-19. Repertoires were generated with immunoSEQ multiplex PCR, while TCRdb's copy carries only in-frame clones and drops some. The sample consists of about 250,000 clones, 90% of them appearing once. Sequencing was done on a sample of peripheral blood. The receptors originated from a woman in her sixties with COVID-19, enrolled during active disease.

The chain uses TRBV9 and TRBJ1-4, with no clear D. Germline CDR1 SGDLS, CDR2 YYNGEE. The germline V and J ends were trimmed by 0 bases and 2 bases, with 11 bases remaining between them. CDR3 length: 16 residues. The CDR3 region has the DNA TGTGCCAGCAGCGTAGCGGCGGCGACGACTAATGAAAAACTGTTTTTT. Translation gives CASSVAAATTNEKLFF.

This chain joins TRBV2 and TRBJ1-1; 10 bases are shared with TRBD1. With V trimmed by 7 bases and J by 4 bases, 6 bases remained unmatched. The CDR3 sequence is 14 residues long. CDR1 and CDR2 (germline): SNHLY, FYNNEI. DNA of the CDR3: TGTGCCAGCATACCGGGACAGGGGAGCACTGAAGCTTTCTTT. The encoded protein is CASIPGQGSTEAFF.

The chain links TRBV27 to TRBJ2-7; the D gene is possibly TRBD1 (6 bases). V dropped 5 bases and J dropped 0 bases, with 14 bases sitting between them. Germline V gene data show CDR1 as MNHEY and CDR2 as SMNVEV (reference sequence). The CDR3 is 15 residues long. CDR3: CASSIKTGYSYEQYF. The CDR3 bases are TGTGCCAGCAGTATCAAAACAGGGTACTCCTACGAGCAGTACTTC.

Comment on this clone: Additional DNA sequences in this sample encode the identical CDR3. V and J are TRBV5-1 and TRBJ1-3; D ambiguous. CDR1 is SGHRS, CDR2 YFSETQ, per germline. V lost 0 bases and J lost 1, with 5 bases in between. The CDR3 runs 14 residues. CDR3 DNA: TGCGCCAGCAGCTTGGCGGGGTCTGGAAACACCATATATTTT. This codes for CASSLAGSGNTIYF.

This CDR3 reads CASRGDRVINTEAFF. DNA of the CDR3: TGCGCCAGCAGAGGGGACAGGGTAATTAACACTGAAGCTTTCTTT. The chain uses TRBV5-1 and TRBJ1-1; 9 bases fit TRBD1. CDR1 is SGHRS, CDR2 YFSETQ, per germline. The junction had 7 bases not matched to a gene; V was cut back by 5 bases and J by 2 bases. This CDR3 contains 15 residues.

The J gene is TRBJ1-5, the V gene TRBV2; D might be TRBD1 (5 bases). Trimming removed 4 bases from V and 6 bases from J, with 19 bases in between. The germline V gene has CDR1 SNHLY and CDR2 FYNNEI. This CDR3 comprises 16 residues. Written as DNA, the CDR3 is TGTGCCAGCAGTGGGTTTGGAGGGGCAATCCCTCAGCCCCAGCATTTT. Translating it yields CASSGFGGAIPQPQHF.

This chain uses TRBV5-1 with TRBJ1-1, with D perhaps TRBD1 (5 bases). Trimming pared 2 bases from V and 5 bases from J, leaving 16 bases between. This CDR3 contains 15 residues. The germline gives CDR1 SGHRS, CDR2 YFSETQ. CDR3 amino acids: CASSLYPRDSTEAFF. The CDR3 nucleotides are TGCGCCAGCAGCTTATACCCCAGGGATTCGACTGAAGCTTTCTTT.

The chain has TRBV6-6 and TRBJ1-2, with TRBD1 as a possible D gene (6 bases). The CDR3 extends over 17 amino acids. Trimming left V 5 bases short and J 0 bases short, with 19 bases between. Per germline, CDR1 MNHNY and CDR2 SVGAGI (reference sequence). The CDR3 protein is CASSPDGTLLTNYGYTF. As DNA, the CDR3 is TGTGCCAGCAGTCCCGATGGGACACTCCTAACTAACTATGGCTACACCTTC.

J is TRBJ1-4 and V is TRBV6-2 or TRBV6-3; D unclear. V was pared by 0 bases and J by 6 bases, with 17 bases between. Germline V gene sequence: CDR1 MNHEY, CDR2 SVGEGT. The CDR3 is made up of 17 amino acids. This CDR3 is CASSYSRWERSDEKLFF. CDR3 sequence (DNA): TGTGCCAGCAGTTACTCGAGGTGGGAGCGGTCGGATGAAAAACTGTTTTTT.

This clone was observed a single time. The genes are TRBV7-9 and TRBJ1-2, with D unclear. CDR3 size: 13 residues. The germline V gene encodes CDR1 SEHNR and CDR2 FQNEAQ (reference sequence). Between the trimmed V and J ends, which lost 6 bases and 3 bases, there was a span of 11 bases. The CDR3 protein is CASSPRGDYGYTF. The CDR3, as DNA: TGTGCCAGCAGTCCACGTGGAGACTATGGCTACACCTTC.

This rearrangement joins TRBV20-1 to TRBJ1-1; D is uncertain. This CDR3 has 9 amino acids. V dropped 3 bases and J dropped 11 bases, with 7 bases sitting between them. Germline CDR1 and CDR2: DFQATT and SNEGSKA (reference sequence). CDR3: CSASEAAFF. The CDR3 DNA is TGCAGTGCTAGTGAGGCCGCTTTCTTT.

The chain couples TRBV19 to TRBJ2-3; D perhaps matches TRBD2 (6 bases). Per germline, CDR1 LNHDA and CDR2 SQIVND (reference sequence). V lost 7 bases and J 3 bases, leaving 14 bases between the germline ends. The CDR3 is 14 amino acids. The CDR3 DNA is TGTGCCAGTAAGACGGCGGGGTCTACAGATACGCAGTATTTT. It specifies CASKTAGSTDTQYF.

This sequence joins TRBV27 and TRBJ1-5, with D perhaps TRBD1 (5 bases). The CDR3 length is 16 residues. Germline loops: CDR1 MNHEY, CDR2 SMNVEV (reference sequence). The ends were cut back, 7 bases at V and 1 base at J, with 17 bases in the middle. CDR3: CASTPTGRGSNQPQHF. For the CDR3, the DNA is TGTGCCAGCACTCCCACGGGTAGGGGAAGCAATCAGCCCCAGCATTTT.

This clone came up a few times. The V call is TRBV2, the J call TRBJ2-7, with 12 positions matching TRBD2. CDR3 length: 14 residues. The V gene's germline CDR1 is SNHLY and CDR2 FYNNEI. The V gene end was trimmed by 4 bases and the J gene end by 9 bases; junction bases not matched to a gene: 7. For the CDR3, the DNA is TGTGCCAGCAGTGGCCTAGCGGGGGGGACTGCGCAGTACTTC. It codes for CASSGLAGGTAQYF.

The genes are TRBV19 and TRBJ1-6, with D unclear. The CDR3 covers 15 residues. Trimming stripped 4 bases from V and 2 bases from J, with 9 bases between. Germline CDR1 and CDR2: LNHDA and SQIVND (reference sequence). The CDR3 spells CASSSQVTYNSPLHF. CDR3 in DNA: TGTGCCAGTAGTAGTCAGGTGACCTATAATTCACCCCTCCACTTT.

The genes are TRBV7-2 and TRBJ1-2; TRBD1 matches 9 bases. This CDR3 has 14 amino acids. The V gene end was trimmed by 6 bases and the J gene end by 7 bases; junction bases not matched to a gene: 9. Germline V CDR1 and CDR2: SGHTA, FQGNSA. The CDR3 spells CASSSGTGSFGYTF. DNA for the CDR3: TGTGCCAGCAGTTCCGGGACAGGGTCCTTTGGCTACACCTTC.

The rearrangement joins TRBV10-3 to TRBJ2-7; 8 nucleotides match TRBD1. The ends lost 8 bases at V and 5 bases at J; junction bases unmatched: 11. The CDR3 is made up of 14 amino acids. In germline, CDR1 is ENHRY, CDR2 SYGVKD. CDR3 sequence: CAIGETGAQDEQYF. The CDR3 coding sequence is TGTGCCATCGGGGAGACAGGGGCACAGGACGAGCAGTACTTC.

CDR3 nucleotide sequence: TGCAGCGTTTCACACAGGGGACCTTACACCGGGGAGCTGTTTTTT. Residues: CSVSHRGPYTGELFF. J is TRBJ2-2 and V is TRBV29-1; 7 positions match TRBD1. The CDR3 runs to 15 residues. CDR1 is SQVTM, CDR2 ANQGSEA, per germline. V shed 5 bases, J shed 3 bases, and the junction held 9 bases outside the gene matches.

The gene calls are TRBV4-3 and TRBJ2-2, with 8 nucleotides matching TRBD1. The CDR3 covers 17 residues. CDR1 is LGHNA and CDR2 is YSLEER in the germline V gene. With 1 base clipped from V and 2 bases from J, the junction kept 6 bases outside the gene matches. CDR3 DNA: TGCGCCAGCAGCCAAGGGGACAGGACCCGAAACACCGGGGAGCTGTTTTTT. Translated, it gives CASSQGDRTRNTGELFF.

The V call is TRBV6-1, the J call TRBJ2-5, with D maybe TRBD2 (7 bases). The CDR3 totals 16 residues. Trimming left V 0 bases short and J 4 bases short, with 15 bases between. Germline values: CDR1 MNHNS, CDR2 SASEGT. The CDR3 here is CASSEAQGRGSETQYF. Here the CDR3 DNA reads TGTGCCAGCAGTGAAGCGCAGGGGAGGGGATCAGAGACCCAGTACTTC.

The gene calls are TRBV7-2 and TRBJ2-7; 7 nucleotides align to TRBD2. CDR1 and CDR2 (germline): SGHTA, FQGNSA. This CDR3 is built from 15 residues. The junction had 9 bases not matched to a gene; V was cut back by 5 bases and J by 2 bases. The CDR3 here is CASSPRSGAAYEQYF. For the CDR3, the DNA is TGTGCCAGCAGCCCACGGAGCGGGGCGGCCTACGAGCAGTACTTC.

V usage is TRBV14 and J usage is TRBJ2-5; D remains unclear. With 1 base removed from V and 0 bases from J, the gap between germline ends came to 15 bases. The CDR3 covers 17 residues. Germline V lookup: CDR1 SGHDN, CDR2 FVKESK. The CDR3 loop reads CASSQGISRQYQETQYF. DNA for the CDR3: TGTGCCAGCAGCCAAGGGATTTCGCGGCAGTACCAAGAGACCCAGTACTTC.

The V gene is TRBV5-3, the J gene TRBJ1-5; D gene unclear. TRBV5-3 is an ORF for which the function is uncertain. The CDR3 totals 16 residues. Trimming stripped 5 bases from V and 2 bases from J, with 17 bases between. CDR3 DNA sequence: TGTGCCAGAAGGCGCGAACTGGGAGGAGGCAATCAGCCCCAGCATTTT. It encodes CARRRELGGGNQPQHF.